This T cell receptor (beta chain) was sequenced during a study of CD8 T cells in ankylosing spondylitis (dated by TCRdb to about 2017). Regarding the research as a whole: T cell receptor beta repertoires were profiled in healthy donors and ankylosing spondylitis patients so that disease-linked TCR variants could be found. Samples of peripheral blood were taken, and for ankylosing spondylitis patients, synovial fluid was collected as well. The full study cohort comprised about 24 ankylosing spondylitis patients and 85 to 120 healthy donors.

This clonotype has a handful of counts. Its specific antigen is unknown. No per-base quality is available; no much larger clone lies one base away. The instrument was an Illumina HiSeq 2500. TCR beta libraries were prepared by quantitative 5'-RACE with molecular barcodes. Concerning the study's data processing: A new computational method based on a probabilistic model of VDJ rearrangement was used to identify disease-linked TCR variants. TCRdb handled the public reads itself, with Q25 trimming in fastp and clone calling in MiXCR, and kept productive beta chains. A single entry per CDR3 protein holds the most common genes and DNA from its merged rows. The V and J calls and clone size come from TCRdb's table, not from the authors' own analysis. For this sample the table gives about 800,000 distinct CDR3 sequences, of which approximately 12% were detected only once. The ten largest account for about 0.49% of the sample.

The paper's findings and limits, for the study overall: Blood from ankylosing spondylitis patients appeared to be characterized by a TCR beta motif composed of 7 to 9 highly homologous amino acid variants. A CD8+ phenotype was shown by the disease-linked clones, which were found at relatively low frequencies in peripheral blood. Significant enrichment of the disease-linked clones was reported in matched synovial fluid samples from ankylosing spondylitis patients. Some of the motif variants had been reported before in the synovial fluid and blood of reactive arthritis patients, a finding that suggests common disease-initiation mechanisms.

Looking up the germline V gene yields CDR1 SQVTM and CDR2 ANQGSEA. The CDR3 runs 14 amino acids, cysteine and phenylalanine included. This entry keeps only the CDR3 DNA: 42 bases, framed from base 1. Relative to germline, V is missing 7 bases and J is missing 1 base, with 9 bases of the junction outside any gene match. Sequences were obtained from blood, either unsorted or a sorted T cell fraction (not recorded which). The sequence joins TRBV29-1 to TRBJ2-5, with TRBD2 identical over 7 junction bases. The TCR comes from a male donor with ankylosing spondylitis. The sequenced DNA: TGCAGCGGTGGGGGGGGACGCTTCCAAGAGACCCAGTACTTC. It translates to CSGGGGRFQETQYF.